This is a list of T cell receptor beta chains from one sample in a study of Ad26.COV2.S vaccination and SARS-CoV-2 variants. TCRdb keeps only in-frame clones here, not all; method: immunoSEQ multiplex PCR. The repertoire holds fewer than 100,000 clones, with more than 70% as singletons. Sequences were derived from peripheral blood, sampled after recovery from COVID-19. These TCRs come from a human donor who had recovered from COVID-19. Both conserved end residues are part of each CDR3. Fields, in order: V gene, J gene, clone size, CDR3 length, D gene, CDR3 DNA, CDR3 protein. D genes are given only for firm matches. The listing skips clone size in some rows; elsewhere it reads once, few, many or a size class.

TRBV28	TRBJ2-7	-	16	TRBD2	TGTGCCAGCAGTCAGGGAGGTCGGGAGGGATCCTACGAGCAGTACTTC	CASSQGGREGSYEQYF
TRBV28	TRBJ2-5	-	16	TRBD1	TGTGCCAGCAGTTTATCGGGACAGGGAGGGATGGAGACCCAGTACTTC	CASSLSGQGGMETQYF
TRBV5-1	TRBJ1-2	-	14	-	TGCGCCAGCAGCTTGTCGGGGGGGTCGTATGGCTACACCTTC	CASSLSGGSYGYTF
TRBV6-1	TRBJ1-2	once	19	TRBD1	TGTGCCAGCAGTGAAGGGCGCGGGGACAGGTGGAGGGGTAACTATGGCTACACCTTC	CASSEGRGDRWRGNYGYTF
TRBV14	TRBJ1-5	-	19	TRBD1	TGTGCCAGCAGCCAGCCCCTTAGACAGGGCTATCATAGCAATCAGCCCCAGCATTTT	CASSQPLRQGYHSNQPQHF
TRBV28	TRBJ1-1	few	12	-	TGTGCCAGCAGTTCGCAGGGGATTGAAGCTTTCTTT	CASSSQGIEAFF
TRBV18	TRBJ2-5	-	16	TRBD2	TGTGCCAGCTCACCACCGAGCGCGGGAGGGCCCGGGACCCAGTACTTC	CASSPPSAGGPGTQYF
TRBV7-3	TRBJ2-3	-	16	TRBD1	TGTGCCAGCAGCTTAGTGAGGACAGGGGGGGCAGATACGCAGTATTTT	CASSLVRTGGADTQYF
TRBV6-2/TRBV6-3	TRBJ2-7	once	15	-	TGTGCCAGCAGTGACGGACCCTTCAGCTCCTACGAGCAGTACTTC	CASSDGPFSSYEQYF
TRBV5-6	TRBJ2-1	-	16	TRBD2	TGTGCCAGCAGCTTGGGGCTAGCGGGAGGGTACAATGAGCAGTTCTTC	CASSLGLAGGYNEQFF
TRBV5-1	TRBJ2-5	-	14	-	TGCGCCAGCAGGTTCGGGAGAGGGTCGGAGACCCAGTACTTC	CASRFGRGSETQYF
TRBV7-6	TRBJ2-2	-	15	TRBD1	TGTGCCAGCAGCGCACAGGGGTTTACCGCCGGGGAGCTGTTTTTT	CASSAQGFTAGELFF
TRBV5-6	TRBJ2-1	-	17	-	TGTGCCAGCAGCTTAACGACGGGGGTGAGGGCCTACAATGAGCAGTTCTTC	CASSLTTGVRAYNEQFF
TRBV21-1	TRBJ1-1	once	13	-	TGTGCCAGCAGCAAAAAGATGAACACTGAAGCTTTCTTT	CASSKKMNTEAFF
TRBV7-8	TRBJ2-7	-	16	-	TGTGCCAGCAGCCCATGGAGCGGTGAGAGCTCCTACGAGCAGTACTTC	CASSPWSGESSYEQYF
TRBV2	TRBJ1-1	-	13	-	TGTGCCAGCAGCGAAGACCCGGGGACTGAAGCTTTCTTT	CASSEDPGTEAFF
TRBV7-2	TRBJ1-3	-	16	-	TGTGCCAGCAGCTGGGGGGAGACGCACTCTGGAAACACCATATATTTT	CASSWGETHSGNTIYF
TRBV6-5	TRBJ1-1	-	14	-	TGTGCCAGCAGTCACCTACAGAGGAACACTGAAGCTTTCTTT	CASSHLQRNTEAFF
TRBV27	TRBJ1-5	-	14	TRBD1	TGTGCCAGCAGTTTATCTCGGACAGGTCAGCCCCAGCATTTT	CASSLSRTGQPQHF
TRBV29-1	TRBJ1-5	-	13	-	TGCAGCGTTGCCCGGGACAGCAATCAGCCCCAGCATTTT	CSVARDSNQPQHF
TRBV15	TRBJ1-1	-	13	-	TGTGCCACCAGCAGATCGGACCCCACTGAAGCTTTCTTT	CATSRSDPTEAFF
TRBV29-1	TRBJ2-1	-	12	-	TGCAGCACCTCTAGCTCCTACAATGAGCAGTTCTTC	CSTSSSYNEQFF
TRBV29-1	TRBJ1-2	many	12	-	TGCAGCGTTGTTGAAGGCAACTATGGCTACACCTTC	CSVVEGNYGYTF